A single sample gave rise to the 27 T cell receptor beta chains below, sequenced in a study of shared clonotypes between healthy human individuals. Sequencing used immunoSEQ multiplex PCR; TCRdb keeps in-frame clones, though not all of them. The table lists about a million clones, 65% to 75% of them singletons, with over 1.3% in the top ten. The sequenced sample was memory CD4+ T cells sorted from blood. Subset meaning: CD45RA-negative fraction. These TCRs come from a young man in good health.

The chain combines TRBV9 with TRBJ2-1, with 7 bases identical to TRBD1. V shed 0 bases, J shed 5 bases, and the junction held 2 bases outside the gene matches. The CDR3 extends over 14 amino acids. Germline assignment: CDR1 SGDLS and CDR2 YYNGEE. CDR3 bases: TGTGCCAGCAGCGTAGGGGGACAGAACAATGAGCAGTTCTTC. Protein product: CASSVGGQNNEQFF. Combining the CDR3 with reference TRBV9 and TRBJ2-1 gives the whole variable domain DSGVTQTPKHLITATGQRVTLRCSPRSGDLSVYWYQQSLDQGLQFLIQYYNGEERAKGNILERFSAQQFPDLHSELNLSSLELGDSALYFCASSVGGQNNEQFFGPGTRLTVL.

The rearrangement joins TRBV10-3 to TRBJ2-1, with 15 bases identical to TRBD2. This CDR3 is built from 15 residues. The ends lost 5 bases at V and 8 bases at J; junction bases unmatched: 4. Germline assignment: CDR1 ENHRY and CDR2 SYGVKD. The CDR3 DNA sequence: TGTGCCATCAGTAAAGGACTAGCGGGAGGGGATGAGCAGTTCTTC. The encoded protein is CAISKGLAGGDEQFF.

The chain recombines TRBV7-2 with TRBJ2-7, with 11 bases fitting TRBD2. This CDR3 has 15 amino acids. The V gene's germline CDR1 is SGHTA and CDR2 FQGNSA. Unmatched junction bases numbered 6, after V lost 1 base and J lost 7 bases. The CDR3 nucleotides are TGTGCCAGCAGCTTAGGTGGGACTAGCGGTTGGGAGCAGTACTTC. As protein: CASSLGGTSGWEQYF.

This chain joins TRBV5-1 and TRBJ2-7; D may be TRBD2 (5 bases). The V gene's germline CDR1 is SGHRS and CDR2 YFSETQ. The V end lost 1 base, the J end lost 3 bases, and 17 bases lay between the germline ends. The CDR3 contains 16 residues. The CDR3 loop is CASSLISAGNLYEQYF. CDR3 nucleotides: TGCGCCAGCAGCTTGATTAGCGCGGGTAACCTCTACGAGCAGTACTTC. Based on the CDR3 plus reference TRBV5-1 and TRBJ2-7, the full variable domain is KAGVTQTPRYLIKTRGQQVTLSCSPISGHRSVSWYQQTPGQGLQFLFEYFSETQRNKGNFPGRFSGRQFSNSRSEMNVSTLELGDSALYLCASSLISAGNLYEQYFGPGTRLTVT.

This CDR3 reads CASSPGQEFYEQYF. DNA of the CDR3: TGCGCCAGCAGCCCGGGACAGGAGTTCTACGAGCAGTACTTC. The rearrangement links TRBV5-1 to TRBJ2-7; 8 bases agree with TRBD1. With V trimmed by 4 bases and J by 3 bases, 6 bases remained unmatched. There are 14 residues in the CDR3. Germline V gene data show CDR1 as SGHRS and CDR2 as YFSETQ.

This chain joins TRBV2 and TRBJ2-1; a possible D gene is TRBD2 (6 bases). CDR1 is SNHLY and CDR2 is FYNNEI in the germline V gene. There are 14 residues in the CDR3. V lost 6 bases and J lost 3, with 12 bases in between. The CDR3 sequence is CASREGQYYNEQFF. The CDR3 nucleotides are TGTGCCAGCAGGGAGGGCCAGTACTACAATGAGCAGTTCTTC.

This sequence joins TRBV5-7 and TRBJ2-6; 10 bases are shared with TRBD1. TRBV5-7 is an ORF for which the function is uncertain. The junction had 4 bases not matched to a gene; V was cut back by 2 bases and J by 2 bases. CDR3 length: 17 residues. The CDR3 loop reads CASSLKTGGTGANVLTF. CDR3 nucleotides: TGTGCCAGCAGCTTAAAGACAGGGGGCACTGGGGCCAACGTCCTGACTTTC.

The rearrangement uses TRBV5-1 and TRBJ2-2; no clear D. The germline V gene has CDR1 SGHRS and CDR2 YFSETQ. The CDR3 length is 14 residues. Trimming shortened V by 4 bases and J by 1 base, and 8 bases separated the two germline ends. CDR3 loop: CASSQALNTGELFF. The CDR3 coding sequence is TGCGCCAGCAGCCAGGCTTTGAACACCGGGGAGCTGTTTTTT.

The rearrangement links TRBV5-1 to TRBJ2-3; 7 nucleotides align to TRBD2. Germline V gives CDR1 SGHRS, CDR2 YFSETQ. The V segment lost 7 bases and the J segment 3 bases; nucleotides outside the gene matches: 11. The CDR3 has 15 amino acids. CDR3 nucleotides: TGCGCCAGCGACCAAAAGGGAGGGCCTACAGATACGCAGTATTTT. As protein: CASDQKGGPTDTQYF.

The chain combines TRBV5-1 with TRBJ2-1; D is unresolved. Trimming took 0 bases from V and 3 from J, leaving 10 bases between them. Germline loops: CDR1 SGHRS, CDR2 YFSETQ. CDR3 size: 15 residues. The DNA of the CDR3 is TGCGCCAGCAGCTTGGGCGGACGGAACTACAATGAGCAGTTCTTC. It encodes CASSLGGRNYNEQFF.

About this clone: A much larger clonotype is one base distant, so this may be a read error. V is TRBV2 and J is TRBJ2-2; D gene ambiguous. Germline loops: CDR1 SNHLY, CDR2 FYNNEI. The CDR3 totals 12 residues. V lost 5 bases to trimming and J lost 2 bases, with 3 bases between them. Here the CDR3 DNA reads TGTGCCAGCAGTATAAACACCGGGGAGCTGTTTTTT. Its translation: CASSINTGELFF.

This rearrangement joins TRBV6-1 to TRBJ2-7; D not resolved. There are 14 residues in the CDR3. Per the germline V gene, CDR1 is MNHNS and CDR2 is SASEGT. With 5 bases removed from V and 2 bases from J, the gap between germline ends came to 13 bases. DNA of the CDR3: TGTGCCAGCAGTTCCCACTCGGTTCCCTACGAGCAGTACTTC. It specifies CASSSHSVPYEQYF.

The chain links TRBV7-9 to TRBJ2-7; D ambiguous. Trimming removed 0 bases at V and 6 bases at J, with 3 bases between. This CDR3 spans 11 amino acids. CDR1 and CDR2 from the germline V gene are SEHNR and FQNEAQ (reference sequence). CDR3 nucleotides: TGTGCCAGCAGCTTAGCGCTCGAGCAGTACTTC. This encodes CASSLALEQYF.

This sequence joins TRBV6-6 and TRBJ2-4; 12 bases match TRBD2. The junction had 8 bases not matched to a gene; V was cut back by 8 bases and J by 3 bases. Germline lookup yields CDR1 MNHNY and CDR2 SVGAGI (reference sequence). The length of the CDR3 is 16 residues. CDR3 coding DNA: TGTGCCAGCCTTGGACTAGCGGGATTCGACAAAAACATTCAGTACTTC. It codes for CASLGLAGFDKNIQYF.

This clone was detected many times. The CDR3 reads CAWSTRGLHSYNEQFF. Here the CDR3 DNA reads TGTGCCTGGAGTACTCGGGGACTGCACTCCTACAATGAGCAGTTCTTC. The rearrangement uses TRBV30 and TRBJ2-1; D possibly corresponds to TRBD2 (6 bases). Germline V lookup: CDR1 GTSNPN, CDR2 SVGIG (reference sequence). The CDR3 loop spans 16 amino acids. The V end was cut by 2 bases, the J end by 0 bases, with 14 bases between.

The gene calls are TRBV5-4 and TRBJ1-1; D is unclear. CDR3 length: 14 residues. V lost 4 bases and J 1 base, leaving 11 bases between the germline ends. Germline V CDR1 and CDR2: SGHNT, YYREEE (reference sequence). The CDR3 DNA sequence: TGTGCCAGCAGCCCGGCCACAAGGAACACTGAAGCTTTCTTT. It is translated as CASSPATRNTEAFF. Based on the CDR3 plus reference TRBV5-4 and TRBJ1-1, the full variable domain is ETGVTQSPTHLIKTRGQQVTLRCSSQSGHNTVSWYQQALGQGPQFIFQYYREEENGRGNFPPRFSGLQFPNYSSELNVNALELDDSALYLCASSPATRNTEAFFGQGTRLTVV.

The sample holds a few counts of this clone. The chain employs TRBV19 and TRBJ1-2; 7 bases match TRBD1. Germline V gene data show CDR1 as LNHDA and CDR2 as SQIVND (reference sequence). V shed 5 bases, J shed 4 bases, and the junction held 7 bases outside the gene matches. This CDR3 is built from 14 residues. The CDR3 spells CASSPLAGGYGYTF. The CDR3 coding sequence is TGTGCCAGTAGTCCCTTGGCAGGGGGCTATGGCTACACCTTC.

The chain carries TRBV13 and TRBJ2-7, with 13 positions matching TRBD2. CDR3 length equals 16 residues. The germline V gene encodes CDR1 PRHDT and CDR2 FYEKMQ (reference sequence). The trim removed 4 bases at V and 7 bases at J, leaving 10 bases unmatched. The CDR3 spells CASSSRTSGRAGEQYF. CDR3 in DNA: TGTGCCAGCAGCTCCCGGACTAGCGGGAGAGCGGGGGAGCAGTACTTC.

The chain recombines TRBV11-2 with TRBJ2-3, with a possible D match to TRBD2 (7 bases). This CDR3 is 15 amino acids long. The V gene's germline CDR1 is SGHAT and CDR2 FQNNGV. V dropped 5 bases and J dropped 5 bases, with 17 bases sitting between them. The CDR3 region is CASSLRGGAIDTQYF. The CDR3 nucleotides read TGTGCCAGCAGCCTAAGGGGGGGAGCGATAGATACGCAGTATTTT. Using reference TRBV11-2 and TRBJ2-3 for the parts outside the CDR3, the full variable domain is EAGVAQSPRYKIIEKRQSVAFWCNPISGHATLYWYQQILGQGPKLLIQFQNNGVVDDSQLPKDRFSAERLKGVDSTLKIQPAKLEDSAVYLCASSLRGGAIDTQYFGPGTRLTVL.

The chain links TRBV15 to TRBJ2-2, with D uncertain. This CDR3 is 15 amino acids long. The V and J ends lost 1 base and 3 bases respectively, with 9 bases between them. The germline V gene has CDR1 LNHNV and CDR2 YYDKDF (reference sequence). The CDR3 DNA reads as TGTGCCACCAGCAGAGGGTCAGTTTACACCGGGGAGCTGTTTTTT. It translates to CATSRGSVYTGELFF.

The sample holds many counts of this clone. The rearrangement links TRBV6-1 to TRBJ1-2; D gene unclear. In germline, CDR1 is MNHNS, CDR2 SASEGT. With 10 bases removed from V and 2 bases from J, the gap between germline ends came to 14 bases. CDR3 size: 13 residues. The CDR3 reads CATQSPNNYGYTF. CDR3 nucleotides: TGTGCCACCCAGAGCCCTAACAACTATGGCTACACCTTC.

The CDR3 loop is CASSQDRQAGEQYF. The CDR3 nucleotides read TGCGCCAGCAGCCAAGATCGACAGGCTGGGGAGCAGTACTTC. The V gene is TRBV4-3, the J gene TRBJ2-7, with D perhaps TRBD1 (6 bases). V was cut by 0 bases and J by 7 bases, with 13 bases left in between. Germline assignment: CDR1 LGHNA and CDR2 YSLEER. The CDR3 spans 14 residues.

This clone was observed a handful of times. This chain joins TRBV10-3 and TRBJ1-2, with 7 bases identical to TRBD1. The ends lost 4 bases at V and 4 bases at J; junction bases unmatched: 6. CDR3 length: 14 amino acids. Germline-derived CDR1 and CDR2 are ENHRY and SYGVKD. CDR3 bases: TGTGCCATCAGTGCGTCTGAGGGGGCCTATGGCTACACCTTC. Amino acid sequence: CAISASEGAYGYTF.

The chain links TRBV2 to TRBJ1-1; D is perhaps TRBD1 (6 bases). The germline CDR1 and CDR2 sequences are SNHLY and FYNNEI. The CDR3 has 13 residues. The V end lost 7 bases, the J end lost 3 bases, and 12 bases lay between the germline ends. The CDR3: CASNGAGDTEAFF. The CDR3 DNA is TGTGCCAGCAATGGTGCAGGGGACACTGAAGCTTTCTTT.

This chain connects TRBV27 to TRBJ1-4; 10 bases are a match to TRBD1. Germline loops: CDR1 MNHEY, CDR2 SMNVEV (reference sequence). The J segment lost 7 bases and the V segment lost 0 bases, leaving 2 bases of the junction unmatched. The CDR3 contains 15 residues. CDR3: CASSLSTGGVEKLFF. The CDR3 DNA sequence: TGTGCCAGCAGTTTATCGACAGGGGGCGTTGAAAAACTGTTTTTT.

This chain uses TRBV9 with TRBJ2-7; 9 bases map to TRBD1. This CDR3 contains 15 residues. Germline V gene lookup returns CDR1 SGDLS and CDR2 YYNGEE. After removal of 4 bases from V and 4 bases from J, the junction contained 9 bases not matched to a gene. CDR3 sequence reads: CASSPTTGGGYEQYF. CDR3 DNA sequence: TGTGCCAGCAGCCCCACGACAGGGGGAGGGTACGAGCAGTACTTC.

This clone was observed a few times. The CDR3 nucleotides read TGTGCCAGTAGTATGGGGCAGGGGGAGAGCTATGGCTACACCTTC. This gives the protein CASSMGQGESYGYTF. The V gene is TRBV19, the J gene TRBJ1-2, with 7 positions matching TRBD1. Germline assignment: CDR1 LNHDA and CDR2 SQIVND (reference sequence). This CDR3 is 15 amino acids long. V trimming: 3 bases; J trimming: 4 bases; junction bases outside the gene matches: 8.